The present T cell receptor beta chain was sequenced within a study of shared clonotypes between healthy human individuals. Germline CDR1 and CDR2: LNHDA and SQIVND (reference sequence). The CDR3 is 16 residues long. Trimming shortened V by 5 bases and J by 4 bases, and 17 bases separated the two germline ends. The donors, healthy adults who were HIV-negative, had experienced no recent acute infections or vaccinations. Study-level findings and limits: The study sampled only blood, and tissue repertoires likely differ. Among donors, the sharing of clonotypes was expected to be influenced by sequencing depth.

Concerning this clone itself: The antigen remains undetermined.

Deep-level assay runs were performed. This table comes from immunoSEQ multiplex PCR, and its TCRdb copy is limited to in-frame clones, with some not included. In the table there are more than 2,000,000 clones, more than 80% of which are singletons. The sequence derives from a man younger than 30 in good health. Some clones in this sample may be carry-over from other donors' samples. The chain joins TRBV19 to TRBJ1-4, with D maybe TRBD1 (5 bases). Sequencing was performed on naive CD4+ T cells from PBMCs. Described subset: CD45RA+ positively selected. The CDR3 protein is CASSLDTGLLNEKLFF. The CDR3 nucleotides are TGTGCCAGTAGTTTGGACACAGGACTCCTTAATGAAAAACTGTTTTTT.